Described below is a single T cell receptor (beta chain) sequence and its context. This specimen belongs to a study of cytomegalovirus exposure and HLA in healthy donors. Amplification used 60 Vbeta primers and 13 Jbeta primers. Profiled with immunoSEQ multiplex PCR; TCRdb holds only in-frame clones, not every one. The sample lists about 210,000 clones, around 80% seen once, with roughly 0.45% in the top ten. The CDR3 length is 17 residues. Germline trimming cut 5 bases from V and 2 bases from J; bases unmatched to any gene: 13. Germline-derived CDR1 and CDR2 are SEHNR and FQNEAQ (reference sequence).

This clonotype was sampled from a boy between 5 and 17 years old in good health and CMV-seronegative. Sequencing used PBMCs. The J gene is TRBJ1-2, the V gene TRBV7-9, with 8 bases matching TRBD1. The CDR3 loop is CASSDTQIQGGNYGYTF. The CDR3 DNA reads TGTGCCAGCAGCGATACCCAAATACAGGGGGGGAACTATGGCTACACCTTC. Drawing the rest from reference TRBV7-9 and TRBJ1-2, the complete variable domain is DTGVSQNPRHKITKRGQNVTFRCDPISEHNRLYWYRQTLGQGPEFLTYFQNEAQLEKSRLLSDRFSAERPKGSFSTLEIQRTEQGDSAMYLCASSDTQIQGGNYGYTFGSGTRLTVV.